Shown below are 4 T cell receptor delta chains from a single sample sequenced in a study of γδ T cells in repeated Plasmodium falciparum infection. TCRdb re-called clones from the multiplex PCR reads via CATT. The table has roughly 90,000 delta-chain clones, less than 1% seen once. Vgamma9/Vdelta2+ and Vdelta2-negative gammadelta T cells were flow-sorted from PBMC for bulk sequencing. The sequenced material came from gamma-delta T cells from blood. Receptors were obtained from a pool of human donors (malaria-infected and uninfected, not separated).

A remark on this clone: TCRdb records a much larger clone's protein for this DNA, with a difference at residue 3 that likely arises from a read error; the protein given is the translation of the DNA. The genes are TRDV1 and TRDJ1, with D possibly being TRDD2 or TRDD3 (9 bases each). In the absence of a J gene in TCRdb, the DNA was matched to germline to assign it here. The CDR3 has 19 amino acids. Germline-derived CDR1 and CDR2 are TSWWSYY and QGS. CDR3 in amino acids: CAFGDPSYAGGFATDKLIF. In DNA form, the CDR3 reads TGTGCTTTTGGGGACCCTTCCTACGCTGGGGGATTCGCCACCGATAAACTCATCTTT.

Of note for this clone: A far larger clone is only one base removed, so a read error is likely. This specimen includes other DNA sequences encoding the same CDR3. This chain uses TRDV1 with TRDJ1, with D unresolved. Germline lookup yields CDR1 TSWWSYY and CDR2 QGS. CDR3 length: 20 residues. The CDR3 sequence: CALGELGPYGNGHQADKLIF. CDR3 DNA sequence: TGTGCTCTTGGGGAACTAGGGCCCTATGGCAATGGCCACCAAGCCGATAAACTCATCTTC.

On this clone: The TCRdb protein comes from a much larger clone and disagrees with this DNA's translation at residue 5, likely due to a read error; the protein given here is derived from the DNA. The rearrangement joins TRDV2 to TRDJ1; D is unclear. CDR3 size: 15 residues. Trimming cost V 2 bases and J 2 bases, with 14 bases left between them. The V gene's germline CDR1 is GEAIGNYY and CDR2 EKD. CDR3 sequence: CACDIVATPTDKLIF. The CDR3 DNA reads TGTGCCTGTGACATCGTTGCTACCCCTACCGATAAACTCATCTTT.

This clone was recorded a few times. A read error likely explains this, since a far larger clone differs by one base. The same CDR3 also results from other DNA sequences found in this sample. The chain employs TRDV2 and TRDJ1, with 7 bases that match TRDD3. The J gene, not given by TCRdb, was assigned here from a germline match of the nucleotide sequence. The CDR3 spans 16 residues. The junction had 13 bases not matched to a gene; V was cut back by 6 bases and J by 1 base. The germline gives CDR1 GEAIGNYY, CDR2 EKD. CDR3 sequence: CACSTGDTQCTDKLIF. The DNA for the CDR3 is TGTGCCTGTTCTACTGGGGACACGCAGTGCACCGATAAACTCATCTTT.